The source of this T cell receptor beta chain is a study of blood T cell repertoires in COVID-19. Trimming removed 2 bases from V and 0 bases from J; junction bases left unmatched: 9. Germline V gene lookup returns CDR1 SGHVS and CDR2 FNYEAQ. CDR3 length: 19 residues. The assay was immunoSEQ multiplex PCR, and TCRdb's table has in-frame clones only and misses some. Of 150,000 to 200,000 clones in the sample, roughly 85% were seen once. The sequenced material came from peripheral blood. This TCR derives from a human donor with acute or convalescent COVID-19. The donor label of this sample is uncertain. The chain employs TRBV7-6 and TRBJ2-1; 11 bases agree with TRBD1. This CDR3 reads CASSLRGQGAISSYNEQFF. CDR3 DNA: TGTGCCAGCAGCTTACGCGGACAGGGGGCTATTAGCTCCTACAATGAGCAGTTCTTC.